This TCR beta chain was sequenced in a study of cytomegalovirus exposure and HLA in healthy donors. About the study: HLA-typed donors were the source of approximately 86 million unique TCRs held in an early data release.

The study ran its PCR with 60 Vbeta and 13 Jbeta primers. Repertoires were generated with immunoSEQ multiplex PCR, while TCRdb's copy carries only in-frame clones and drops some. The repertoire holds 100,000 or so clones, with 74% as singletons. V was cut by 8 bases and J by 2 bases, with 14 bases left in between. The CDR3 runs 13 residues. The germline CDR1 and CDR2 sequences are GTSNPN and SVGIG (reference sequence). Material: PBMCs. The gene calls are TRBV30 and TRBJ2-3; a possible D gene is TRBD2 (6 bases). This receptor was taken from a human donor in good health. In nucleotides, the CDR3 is TGTGCCGCCGGGCGGGACCCCACAGATACGCAGTATTTT. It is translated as CAAGRDPTDTQYF. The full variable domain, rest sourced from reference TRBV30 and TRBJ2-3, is SQTIHQWPATLVQPVGSPLSLECTVEGTSNPNLYWYRQAAGRGLQLLFYSVGIGQISSEVPQNLSASRPQDRQFILSSKKLLLSDSGFYLCAAGRDPTDTQYFGPGTRLTVL.